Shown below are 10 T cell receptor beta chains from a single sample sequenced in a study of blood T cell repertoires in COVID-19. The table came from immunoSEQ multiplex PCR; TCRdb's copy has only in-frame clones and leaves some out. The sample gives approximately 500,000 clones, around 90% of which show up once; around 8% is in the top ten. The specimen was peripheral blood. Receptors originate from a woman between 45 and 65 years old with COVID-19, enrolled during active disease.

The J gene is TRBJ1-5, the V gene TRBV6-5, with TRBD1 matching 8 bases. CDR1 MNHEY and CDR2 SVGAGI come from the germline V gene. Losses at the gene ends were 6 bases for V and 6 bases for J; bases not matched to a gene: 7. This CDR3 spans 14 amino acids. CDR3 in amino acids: CASSSTGGVQPQHF. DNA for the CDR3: TGTGCCAGCAGCAGCACAGGGGGGGTTCAGCCCCAGCATTTT.

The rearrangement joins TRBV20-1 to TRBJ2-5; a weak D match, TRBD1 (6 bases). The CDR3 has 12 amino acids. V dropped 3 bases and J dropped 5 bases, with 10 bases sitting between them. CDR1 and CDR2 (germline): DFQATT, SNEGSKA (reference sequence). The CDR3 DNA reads TGCAGTGCTAGTGCAGGGGTGGAGACCCAGTACTTC. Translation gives CSASAGVETQYF.

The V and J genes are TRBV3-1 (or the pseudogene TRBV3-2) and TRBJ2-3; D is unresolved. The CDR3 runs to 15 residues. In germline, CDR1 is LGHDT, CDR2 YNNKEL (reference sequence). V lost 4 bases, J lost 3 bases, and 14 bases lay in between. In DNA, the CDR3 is TGTGCCAGCAGCCCAGTCACGGGTAGGACAGATACGCAGTATTTT. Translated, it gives CASSPVTGRTDTQYF.

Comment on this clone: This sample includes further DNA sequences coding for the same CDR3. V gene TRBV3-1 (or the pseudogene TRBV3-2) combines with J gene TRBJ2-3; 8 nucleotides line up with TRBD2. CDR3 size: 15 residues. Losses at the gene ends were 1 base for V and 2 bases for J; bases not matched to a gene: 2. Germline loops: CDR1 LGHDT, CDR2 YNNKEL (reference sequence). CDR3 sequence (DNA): TGTGCCAGCAGCCAAGCGGGGGGGGCCACAGATACGCAGTATTTT. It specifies CASSQAGGATDTQYF.

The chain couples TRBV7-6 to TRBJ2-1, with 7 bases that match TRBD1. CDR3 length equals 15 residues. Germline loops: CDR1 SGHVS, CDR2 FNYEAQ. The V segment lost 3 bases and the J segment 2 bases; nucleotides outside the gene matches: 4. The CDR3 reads CASSFNRGTYNEQFF. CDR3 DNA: TGTGCCAGCAGCTTCAACAGGGGTACCTACAATGAGCAGTTCTTC.

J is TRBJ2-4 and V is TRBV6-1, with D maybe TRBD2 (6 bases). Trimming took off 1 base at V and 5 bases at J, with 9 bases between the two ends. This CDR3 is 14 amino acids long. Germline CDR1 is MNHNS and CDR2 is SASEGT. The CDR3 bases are TGTGCCAGCAGTGAAGGGGGCGGGGAAAACATTCAGTACTTC. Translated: CASSEGGGENIQYF.

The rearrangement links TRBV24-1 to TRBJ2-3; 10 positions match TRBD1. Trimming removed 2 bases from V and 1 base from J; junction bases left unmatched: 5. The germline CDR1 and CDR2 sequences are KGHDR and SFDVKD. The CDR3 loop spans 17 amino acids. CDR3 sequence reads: CATSDSWDRGRTDTQYF. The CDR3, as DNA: TGTGCCACCAGTGATTCCTGGGACAGGGGCCGCACAGATACGCAGTATTTT.

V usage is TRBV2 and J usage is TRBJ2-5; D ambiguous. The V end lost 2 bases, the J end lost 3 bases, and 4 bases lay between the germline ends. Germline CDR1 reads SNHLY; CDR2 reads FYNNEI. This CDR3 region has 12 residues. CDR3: CASSEREETQYF. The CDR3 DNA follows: TGTGCCAGCAGTGAACGTGAAGAGACCCAGTACTTC.

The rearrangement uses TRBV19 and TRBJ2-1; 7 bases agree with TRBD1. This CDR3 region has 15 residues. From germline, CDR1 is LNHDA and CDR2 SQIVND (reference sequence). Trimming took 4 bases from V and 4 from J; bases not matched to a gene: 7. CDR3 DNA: TGTGCCAGTAGTACCTACAGGGGTGGGTACAATGAGCAGTTCTTC. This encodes CASSTYRGGYNEQFF.

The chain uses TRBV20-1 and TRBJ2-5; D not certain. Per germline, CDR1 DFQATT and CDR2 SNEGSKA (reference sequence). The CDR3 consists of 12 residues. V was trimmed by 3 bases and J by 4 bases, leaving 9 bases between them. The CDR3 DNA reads TGCAGTGCTAGTCCCCCGGGAGAGACCCAGTACTTC. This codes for CSASPPGETQYF.